What follows describes a single TCR beta chain. The data were taken from a study of blood T cell repertoires in COVID-19. Across the whole study: Material from acute and convalescent COVID-19 was sourced from the United States, Italy and Spain.

This CDR3 spans 15 amino acids. The germline V and J ends were trimmed by 0 bases and 5 bases, with 13 bases remaining between them. The germline CDR1 and CDR2 sequences are SGHVS and FNYEAQ. As processed by the authors: Nucleated cell counts were estimated from reference gene primer amplification. Libraries were prepared by immunoSEQ multiplex PCR; TCRdb keeps only in-frame clonotypes and omits some of them. Clonal size and the V and J genes are those of that table, whereas D and trimming came from the DNA. Of 300,000 to 400,000 clones listed, roughly 90% were seen once; the top ten hold more than 5.5%.

The sequence was obtained from a woman in her 70s with COVID-19, enrolled during active disease. The V and J genes are TRBV7-6 and TRBJ1-1, with D possibly being TRBD1 (5 bases). Sequencing used peripheral blood. CDR3 nucleotides: TGTGCCAGCAGCTTAGCGCTTGATGGGGGGACTGAAGCTTTCTTT. As protein: CASSLALDGGTEAFF.